The T cell receptor (beta chain) under discussion was sequenced for a study of cytomegalovirus exposure and HLA in healthy donors. At the level of the study: Approximately 85 million unique TCRs from HLA-typed donors were held in an early data release.

About this clone: Its cognate antigen is unknown.

The PCR used 60 Vbeta and 13 Jbeta primers. TCRdb's copy holds only in-frame clones and misses some; the assay was immunoSEQ multiplex PCR. The sample lists more than 95,000 clones; 78% were seen once. This CDR3 is built from 17 residues. V was shortened by 4 bases and J by 1 base, with 20 bases between the two germline ends. Per germline, CDR1 SGDLS and CDR2 YYNGEE. Study-wide results and caveats: A later look showed TCR association rates differing by HLA locus, highest for DRB1 and lowest for HLA-C.

The specimen was PBMCs. The rearrangement joins TRBV9 to TRBJ1-1; D is uncertain. The receptor comes from a woman aged 35 to 49 in good health and CMV-seronegative. In DNA form, the CDR3 reads TGTGCCAGCAGCCCCGAGGGTGAGGATCATAAGAACACTGAAGCTTTCTTT. This encodes CASSPEGEDHKNTEAFF.